This is a list of T cell receptor beta chains from one sample in a study of shared clonotypes between healthy human individuals. The protocol was immunoSEQ multiplex PCR, while the TCRdb copy is restricted to in-frame clones and leaves out a portion. The sample contains around 2,000,000 clones, around 96% of which appear only once. What was sequenced was naive CD8+ T cells sorted from blood. All receptors derive from a man in his late teens or twenties in good health. Each CDR3 is given with its conserved first and last residue. The order of the fields is V gene, J gene, clone size, D gene, CDR3 protein, CDR3 DNA. D genes are given only for firm matches. Size tells how often a clone was seen (once, few, many) or the class of an expanded clone, and some rows leave it out.

V gene: TRBV6-5
J gene: TRBJ2-5
clone size: .
D gene: TRBD1
CDR3 protein: CASSYSNWDSQETQYF
CDR3 DNA: TGTGCCAGCAGTTACTCGAACTGGGACAGCCAAGAGACCCAGTACTTC

V gene: TRBV28
J gene: TRBJ2-7
clone size: many
D gene: .
CDR3 protein: CASSLWGTYEQYF
CDR3 DNA: TGTGCCAGCAGTTTATGGGGGACCTACGAGCAGTACTTC

V gene: TRBV9
J gene: TRBJ2-3
clone size: once
D gene: .
CDR3 protein: CASSVAGLLADTQYF
CDR3 DNA: TGTGCCAGCAGCGTAGCTGGACTCCTCGCAGATACGCAGTATTTT

V gene: TRBV27
J gene: TRBJ2-7
clone size: .
D gene: .
CDR3 protein: CASSPLSGQPAYEQYF
CDR3 DNA: TGTGCCAGCAGTCCCCTCTCCGGGCAGCCGGCCTACGAGCAGTACTTC

V gene: TRBV4-3
J gene: TRBJ1-6
clone size: .
D gene: .
CDR3 protein: CASSQEGAALNSPLHF
CDR3 DNA: TGCGCCAGCAGCCAAGAAGGGGCAGCCCTTAATTCACCCCTCCACTTT

V gene: TRBV4-1
J gene: TRBJ2-1
clone size: .
D gene: TRBD1
CDR3 protein: CASSPKDRGSNEQFF
CDR3 DNA: TGCGCCAGCAGCCCTAAGGACAGGGGATCCAATGAGCAGTTCTTC

V gene: TRBV29-1
J gene: TRBJ1-1
clone size: .
D gene: TRBD1
CDR3 protein: CSVSNRGLETEAFF
CDR3 DNA: TGCAGCGTTTCCAACAGGGGACTCGAGACTGAAGCTTTCTTT

V gene: TRBV5-1
J gene: TRBJ2-7
clone size: .
D gene: .
CDR3 protein: CASSLARGSSYEQCF
CDR3 DNA: TGCGCCAGCAGCTTGGCTCGGGGGAGCTCCTACGAGCAGTGCTTC

V gene: TRBV13
J gene: TRBJ1-6
clone size: .
D gene: .
CDR3 protein: CASSGGVGNSPLHF
CDR3 DNA: TGTGCCAGCAGCGGGGGGGTCGGTAATTCACCCCTCCACTTT

V gene: TRBV10-2
J gene: TRBJ1-1
clone size: once
D gene: .
CDR3 protein: CASTGNSELNTEAFF
CDR3 DNA: TGCGCCAGTACAGGAAACTCTGAGCTGAACACTGAAGCTTTCTTT

V gene: TRBV7-9
J gene: TRBJ2-5
clone size: .
D gene: TRBD2
CDR3 protein: CASSLSERGGAETQYF
CDR3 DNA: TGTGCCAGCAGCTTATCGGAGCGGGGTGGGGCGGAGACCCAGTACTTC

V gene: TRBV28
J gene: TRBJ2-3
clone size: .
D gene: .
CDR3 protein: CASTWQGSTDTQYF
CDR3 DNA: TGTGCCAGCACCTGGCAGGGGAGCACAGATACGCAGTATTTT

V gene: TRBV5-1
J gene: TRBJ2-7
clone size: once
D gene: .
CDR3 protein: CASSSFIRAHYYEQYF
CDR3 DNA: TGCGCCAGCAGCTCATTCATAAGGGCACACTACTACGAGCAGTACTTC

V gene: TRBV6-5
J gene: TRBJ1-2
clone size: many
D gene: .
CDR3 protein: CASTPGPTLYGYTF
CDR3 DNA: TGTGCCAGCACCCCCGGGCCCACCCTTTATGGCTACACCTTC